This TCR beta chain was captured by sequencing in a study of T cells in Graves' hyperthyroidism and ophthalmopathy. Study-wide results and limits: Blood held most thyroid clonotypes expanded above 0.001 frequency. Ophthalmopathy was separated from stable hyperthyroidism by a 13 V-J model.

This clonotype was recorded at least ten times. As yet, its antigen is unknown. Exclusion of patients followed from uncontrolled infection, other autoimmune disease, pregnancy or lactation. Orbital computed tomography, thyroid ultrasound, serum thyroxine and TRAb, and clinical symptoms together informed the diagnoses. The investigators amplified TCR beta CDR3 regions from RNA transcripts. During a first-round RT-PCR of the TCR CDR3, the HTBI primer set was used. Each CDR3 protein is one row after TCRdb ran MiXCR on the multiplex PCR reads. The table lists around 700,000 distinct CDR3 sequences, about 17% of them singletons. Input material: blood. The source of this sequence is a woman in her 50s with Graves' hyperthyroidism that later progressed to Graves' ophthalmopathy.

CDR3 nucleotides: TGTGCCAGCAGCCAAGATTCCAGCGGGGAAGAGACCCAGTACTTC. Translating gives CASSQDSSGEETQYF. The chain carries TRBV3-1 and TRBJ2-5; 7 bases fit TRBD2. The CDR3 contains 15 residues. V trimming: 0 bases; J trimming: 3 bases; junction bases outside the gene matches: 4. The V gene's germline CDR1 is LGHDT and CDR2 YNNKEL (reference sequence).